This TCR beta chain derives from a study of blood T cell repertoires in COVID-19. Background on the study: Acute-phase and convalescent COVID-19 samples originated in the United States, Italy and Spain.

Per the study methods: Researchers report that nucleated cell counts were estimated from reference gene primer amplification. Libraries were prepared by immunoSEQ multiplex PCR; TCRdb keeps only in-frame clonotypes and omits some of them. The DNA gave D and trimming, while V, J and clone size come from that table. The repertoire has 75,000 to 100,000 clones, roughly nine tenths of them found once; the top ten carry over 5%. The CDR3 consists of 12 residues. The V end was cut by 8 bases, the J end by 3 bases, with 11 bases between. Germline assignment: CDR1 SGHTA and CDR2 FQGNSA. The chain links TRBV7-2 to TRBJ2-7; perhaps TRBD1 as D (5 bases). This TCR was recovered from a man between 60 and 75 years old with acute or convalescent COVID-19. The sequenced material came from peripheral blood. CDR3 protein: CASAIGDYEQYF. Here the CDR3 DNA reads TGTGCCAGCGCCATAGGGGACTACGAGCAGTACTTC.